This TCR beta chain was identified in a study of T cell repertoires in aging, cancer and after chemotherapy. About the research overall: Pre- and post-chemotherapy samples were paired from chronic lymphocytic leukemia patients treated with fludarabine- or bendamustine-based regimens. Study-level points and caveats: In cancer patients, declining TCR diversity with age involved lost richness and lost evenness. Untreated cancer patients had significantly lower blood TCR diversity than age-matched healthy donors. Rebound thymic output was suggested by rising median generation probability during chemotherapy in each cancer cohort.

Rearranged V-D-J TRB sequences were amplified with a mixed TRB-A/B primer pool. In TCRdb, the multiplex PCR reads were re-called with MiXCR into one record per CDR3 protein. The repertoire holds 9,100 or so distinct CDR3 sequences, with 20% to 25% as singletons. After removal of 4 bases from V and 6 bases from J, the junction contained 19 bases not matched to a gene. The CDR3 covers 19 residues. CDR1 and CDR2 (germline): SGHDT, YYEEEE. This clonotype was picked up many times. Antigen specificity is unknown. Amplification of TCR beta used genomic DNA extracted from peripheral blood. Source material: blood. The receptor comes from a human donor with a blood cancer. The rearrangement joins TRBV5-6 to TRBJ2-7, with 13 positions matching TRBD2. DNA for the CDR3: TGTGCCAGCAGCGCCCAGAGGGGGCTCCGGACTAGCGGGGGTGGCGAGCAGTACTTC. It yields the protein CASSAQRGLRTSGGGEQYF.